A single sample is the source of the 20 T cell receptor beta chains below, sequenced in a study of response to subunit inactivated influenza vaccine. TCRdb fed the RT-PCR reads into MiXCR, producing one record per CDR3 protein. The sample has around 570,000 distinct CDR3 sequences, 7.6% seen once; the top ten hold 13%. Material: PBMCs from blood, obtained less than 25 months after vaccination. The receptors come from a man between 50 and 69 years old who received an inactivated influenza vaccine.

CDR3 DNA sequence: TGTGCCAGTAGTCCCTCAGTTTGGAGGGGGAACACCGGGGAGCTGTTTTTT. Residues: CASSPSVWRGNTGELFF. This chain uses TRBV19 with TRBJ2-2; weak D call: TRBD2 (6 bases). Trimming shortened V by 5 bases and J by 1 base, and 17 bases separated the two germline ends. Per the germline V gene, CDR1 is LNHDA and CDR2 is SQIVND (reference sequence). CDR3 length equals 17 residues.

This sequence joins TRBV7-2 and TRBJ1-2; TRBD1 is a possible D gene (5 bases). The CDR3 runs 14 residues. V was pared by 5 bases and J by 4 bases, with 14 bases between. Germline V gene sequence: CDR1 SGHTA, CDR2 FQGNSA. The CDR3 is CASSRGRTIYGYTF. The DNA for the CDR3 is TGTGCCAGCAGCCGGGGACGGACCATCTATGGCTACACCTTC.

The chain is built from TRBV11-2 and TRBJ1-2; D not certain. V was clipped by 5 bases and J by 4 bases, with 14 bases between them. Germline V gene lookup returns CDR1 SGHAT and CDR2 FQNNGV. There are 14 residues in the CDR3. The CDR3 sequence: CASSPTLTGYGYTF. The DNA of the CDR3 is TGTGCCAGCAGCCCTACCCTGACTGGCTATGGCTACACCTTC.

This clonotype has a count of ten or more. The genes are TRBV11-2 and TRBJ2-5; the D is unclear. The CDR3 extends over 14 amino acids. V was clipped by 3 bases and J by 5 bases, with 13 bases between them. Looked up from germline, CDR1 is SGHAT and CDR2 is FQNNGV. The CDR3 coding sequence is TGTGCCAGCAGCTTGGTCCCTCTCGGGGAGACCCAGTACTTC. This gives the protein CASSLVPLGETQYF.

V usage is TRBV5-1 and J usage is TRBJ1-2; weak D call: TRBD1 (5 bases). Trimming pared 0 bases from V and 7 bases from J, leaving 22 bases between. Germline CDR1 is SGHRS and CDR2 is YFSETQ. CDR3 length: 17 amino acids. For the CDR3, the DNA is TGCGCCAGCAGCTTGGCCCCAGGGTCAGCTGTTGGGGTTGGCTACACCTTC. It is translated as CASSLAPGSAVGVGYTF.

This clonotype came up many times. The CDR3 DNA sequence: TGTGCCAGCACCGAAGAACGAACCTCCTACGAGCAGTACTTC. As protein: CASTEERTSYEQYF. The chain recombines TRBV28 with TRBJ2-7; D gene ambiguous. CDR1 is MDHEN and CDR2 is SYDVKM in the germline V gene. Trimming removed 7 bases from V and 0 bases from J, with 13 bases in between. The CDR3 extends over 14 amino acids.

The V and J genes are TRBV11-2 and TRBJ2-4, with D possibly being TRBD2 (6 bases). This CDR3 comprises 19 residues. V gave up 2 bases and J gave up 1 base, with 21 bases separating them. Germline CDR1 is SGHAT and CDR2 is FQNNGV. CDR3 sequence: CASSLSPNLGGGAKNIQYF. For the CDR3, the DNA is TGTGCCAGCAGCTTAAGCCCGAATCTCGGGGGTGGGGCCAAAAACATTCAGTACTTC.

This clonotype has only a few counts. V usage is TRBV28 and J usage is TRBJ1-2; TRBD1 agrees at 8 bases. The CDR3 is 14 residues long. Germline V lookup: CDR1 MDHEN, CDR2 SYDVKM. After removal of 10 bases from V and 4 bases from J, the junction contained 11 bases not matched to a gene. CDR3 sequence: CATCMGQAAYGYTF. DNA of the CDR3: TGTGCCACCTGTATGGGACAGGCAGCCTATGGCTACACCTTC.

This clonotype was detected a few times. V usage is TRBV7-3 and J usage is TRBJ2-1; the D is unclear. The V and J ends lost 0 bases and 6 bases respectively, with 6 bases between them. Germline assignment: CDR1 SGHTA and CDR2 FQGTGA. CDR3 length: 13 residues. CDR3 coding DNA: TGTGCCAGCAGCTTAACTGCCACCAATGAGCAGTTCTTC. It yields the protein CASSLTATNEQFF.

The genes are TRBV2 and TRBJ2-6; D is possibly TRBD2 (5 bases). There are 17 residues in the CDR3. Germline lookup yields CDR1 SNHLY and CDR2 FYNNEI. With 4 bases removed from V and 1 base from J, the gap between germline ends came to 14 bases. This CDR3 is CASSVQAGISGANVLTF. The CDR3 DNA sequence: TGTGCCAGCAGTGTACAAGCCGGGATATCTGGGGCCAACGTCCTGACTTTC. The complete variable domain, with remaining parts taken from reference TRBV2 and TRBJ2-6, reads EPEVTQTPSHQVTQMGQEVILRCVPISNHLYFYWYRQILGQKVEFLVSFYNNEISEKSEIFDDQFSVERPDGSNFTLKIRSTKLEDSAMYFCASSVQAGISGANVLTFGAGSRLTVL.

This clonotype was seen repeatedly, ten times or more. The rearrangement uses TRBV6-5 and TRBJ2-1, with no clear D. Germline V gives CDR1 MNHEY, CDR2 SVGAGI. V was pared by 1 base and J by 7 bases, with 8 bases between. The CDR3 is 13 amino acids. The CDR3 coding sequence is TGTGCCAGCAGTTACTTGAATGAGAATGAGCAGTTCTTC. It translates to CASSYLNENEQFF.

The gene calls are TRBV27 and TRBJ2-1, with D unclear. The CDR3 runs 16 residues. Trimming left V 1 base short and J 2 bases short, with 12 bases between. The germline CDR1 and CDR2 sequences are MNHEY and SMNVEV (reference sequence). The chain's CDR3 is CASSLFPGFAYNEQFF. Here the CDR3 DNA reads TGTGCCAGCAGTTTATTCCCGGGTTTCGCCTACAATGAGCAGTTCTTC.

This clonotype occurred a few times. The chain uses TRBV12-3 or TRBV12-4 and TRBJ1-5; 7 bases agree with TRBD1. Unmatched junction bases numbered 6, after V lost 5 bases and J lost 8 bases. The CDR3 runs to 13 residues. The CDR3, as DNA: TGTGCCAGCAGTCCTACAGGGGATGAGCCCCAGCATTTT. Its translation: CASSPTGDEPQHF.

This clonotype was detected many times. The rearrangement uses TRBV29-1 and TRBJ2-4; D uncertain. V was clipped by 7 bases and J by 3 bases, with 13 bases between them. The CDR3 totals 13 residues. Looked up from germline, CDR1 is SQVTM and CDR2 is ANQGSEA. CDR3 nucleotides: TGCAGCGCAAGAACTTACGACAAAAACATTCAGTACTTC. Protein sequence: CSARTYDKNIQYF.

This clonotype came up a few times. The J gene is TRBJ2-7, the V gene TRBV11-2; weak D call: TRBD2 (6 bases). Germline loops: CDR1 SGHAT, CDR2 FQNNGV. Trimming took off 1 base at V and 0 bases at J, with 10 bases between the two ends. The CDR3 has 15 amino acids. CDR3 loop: CASSLVLANSYEQYF. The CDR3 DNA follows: TGTGCCAGCAGCTTAGTACTAGCTAACTCCTACGAGCAGTACTTC.

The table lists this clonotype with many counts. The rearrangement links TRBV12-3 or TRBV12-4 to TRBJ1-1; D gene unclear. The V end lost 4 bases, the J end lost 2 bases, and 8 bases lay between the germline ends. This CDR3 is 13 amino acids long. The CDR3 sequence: CASSSTPNTEAFF. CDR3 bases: TGTGCCAGCAGTTCGACACCTAACACTGAAGCTTTCTTT.

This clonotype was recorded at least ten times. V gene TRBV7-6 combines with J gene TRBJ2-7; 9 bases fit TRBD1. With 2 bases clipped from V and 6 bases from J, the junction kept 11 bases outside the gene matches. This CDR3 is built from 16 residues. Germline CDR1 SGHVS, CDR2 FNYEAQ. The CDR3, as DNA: TGTGCCAGCAGCTTATTCCCGGGACAGGGAAAAGGCGAGCAGTACTTC. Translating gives CASSLFPGQGKGEQYF. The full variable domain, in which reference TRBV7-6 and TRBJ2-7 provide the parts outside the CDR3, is GAGVSQSPRYKVTKRGQDVALRCDPISGHVSLYWYRQALGQGPEFLTYFNYEAQQDKSGLPNDRFSAERPEGSISTLTIQRTEQRDSAMYRCASSLFPGQGKGEQYFGPGTRLTVT.

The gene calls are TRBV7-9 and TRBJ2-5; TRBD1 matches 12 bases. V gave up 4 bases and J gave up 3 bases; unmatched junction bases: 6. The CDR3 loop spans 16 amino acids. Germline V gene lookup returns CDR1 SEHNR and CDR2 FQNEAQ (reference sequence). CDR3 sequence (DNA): TGTGCCAGCAGCTCCACCGGGACAGGGGGCAAAGAGACCCAGTACTTC. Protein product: CASSSTGTGGKETQYF.

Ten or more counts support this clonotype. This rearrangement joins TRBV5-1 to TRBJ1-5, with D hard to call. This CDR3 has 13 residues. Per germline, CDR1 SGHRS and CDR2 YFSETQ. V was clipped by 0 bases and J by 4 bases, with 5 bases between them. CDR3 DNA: TGCGCCAGCAGCTTGGATACGAATCAGCCCCAGCATTTT. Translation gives CASSLDTNQPQHF.

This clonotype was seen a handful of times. The CDR3 sequence: CASTPQGTGELFF. CDR3 DNA: TGCGCCAGCACTCCGCAGGGCACCGGGGAGCTGTTTTTT. The chain couples TRBV5-1 to TRBJ2-2; D perhaps matches TRBD1 (5 bases). Germline V gene lookup returns CDR1 SGHRS and CDR2 YFSETQ. The CDR3 has 13 amino acids. V dropped 6 bases and J dropped 4 bases, with 10 bases sitting between them.